A single sample gave rise to the 7 T cell receptor beta chains below, sequenced in a study of blood T cell repertoires in COVID-19. Method: immunoSEQ multiplex PCR; TCRdb's copy keeps in-frame clones and lacks some. The data contain over 65,000 clones, 70% to 85% of them seen just once; the ten biggest clones take up around 15%. Sequencing was performed on peripheral blood. Receptors originate from a man older than 75 with active COVID-19.

The rearrangement uses TRBV27 and TRBJ2-7, with 10 bases fitting TRBD2. Germline trimming cut 5 bases from V and 3 bases from J; bases unmatched to any gene: 7. Germline CDR1 reads MNHEY; CDR2 reads SMNVEV (reference sequence). The CDR3 is 15 amino acids. CDR3 amino acids: CASSPASGSHYEQYF. CDR3 bases: TGTGCCAGCAGTCCCGCTAGCGGGAGTCACTACGAGCAGTACTTC.

The chain employs TRBV6-5 and TRBJ2-7; 7 bases are shared with TRBD1. Germline-derived CDR1 and CDR2 are MNHEY and SVGAGI. V trimming: 0 bases; J trimming: 0 bases; junction bases outside the gene matches: 5. The CDR3 spans 16 residues. The CDR3 DNA reads as TGTGCCAGCAGTTACTCGGGACAGTCAAGCTCCTACGAGCAGTACTTC. Residues: CASSYSGQSSSYEQYF.

This chain connects TRBV4-1 to TRBJ2-7; 13 bases map to TRBD2. CDR3 length: 16 amino acids. Germline lookup yields CDR1 MGHRA and CDR2 YSYEKL. V lost 4 bases and J lost 0; bases outside the gene matches: 3. In DNA form, the CDR3 reads TGCGCCAGCAGCCTGGGACTAGCGGGGACCTCCTACGAGCAGTACTTC. Translation gives CASSLGLAGTSYEQYF.

The chain couples TRBV5-1 to TRBJ1-3; possibly TRBD1 for D (6 bases). CDR1 is SGHRS and CDR2 is YFSETQ in the germline V gene. There are 16 residues in the CDR3. V shed 4 bases and J shed 0 bases, with 14 bases lying between them. The CDR3 sequence: CASSEGHLSSGNTIYF. The CDR3 bases are TGCGCCAGCAGCGAGGGACATCTGAGCTCTGGAAACACCATATATTTT.

The J gene is TRBJ2-5, the V gene TRBV6-6; a possible D gene is TRBD2 (6 bases). The ends were cut back, 2 bases at V and 5 bases at J, with 12 bases in the middle. The length of the CDR3 is 14 residues. The V gene's germline CDR1 is MNHNY and CDR2 SVGAGI (reference sequence). CDR3 protein: CASSYGDFLETQYF. The CDR3 DNA reads TGTGCCAGCAGTTACGGGGACTTCCTGGAGACCCAGTACTTC.

The chain joins TRBV27 to TRBJ2-1; 11 nucleotides align to TRBD2. The V gene's germline CDR1 is MNHEY and CDR2 SMNVEV (reference sequence). The CDR3 is 14 amino acids. V was pared by 8 bases and J by 7 bases, with 7 bases of the junction left unmatched. The CDR3 sequence: CASVGLAEGNEQFF. CDR3 DNA sequence: TGTGCCAGCGTGGGACTAGCGGAGGGGAATGAGCAGTTCTTC.

This clone has a single count. This chain connects TRBV27 to TRBJ2-1; TRBD1 matches at 7 bases. The trim removed 6 bases at V and 8 bases at J, leaving 10 bases unmatched. Germline assignment: CDR1 MNHEY and CDR2 SMNVEV (reference sequence). The CDR3 has 14 residues. The CDR3 DNA is TGTGCCAGCAGGCCGACAGGGAGTCGCGATGAGCAGTTCTTC. This sequence encodes CASRPTGSRDEQFF.